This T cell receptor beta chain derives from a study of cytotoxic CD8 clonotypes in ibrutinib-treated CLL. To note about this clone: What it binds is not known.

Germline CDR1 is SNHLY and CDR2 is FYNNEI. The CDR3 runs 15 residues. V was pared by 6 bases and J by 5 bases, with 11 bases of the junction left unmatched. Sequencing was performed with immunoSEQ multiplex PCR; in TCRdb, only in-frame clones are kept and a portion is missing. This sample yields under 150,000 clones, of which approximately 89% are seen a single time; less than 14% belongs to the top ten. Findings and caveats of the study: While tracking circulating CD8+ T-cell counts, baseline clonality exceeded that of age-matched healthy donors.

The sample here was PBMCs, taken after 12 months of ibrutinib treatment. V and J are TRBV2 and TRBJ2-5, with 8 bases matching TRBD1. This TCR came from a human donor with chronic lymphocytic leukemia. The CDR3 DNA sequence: TGTGCCAGCAGCTACCGGGACAGGTCAACGGAGACCCAGTACTTC. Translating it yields CASSYRDRSTETQYF. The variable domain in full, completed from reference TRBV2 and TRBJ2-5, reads EPEVTQTPSHQVTQMGQEVILRCVPISNHLYFYWYRQILGQKVEFLVSFYNNEISEKSEIFDDQFSVERPDGSNFTLKIRSTKLEDSAMYFCASSYRDRSTETQYFGPGTRLLVL.